A selection of T cell receptor beta chains follows, all from one sample in a study of blood T cell repertoires in COVID-19. TCRdb's table, derived via immunoSEQ multiplex PCR, lists solely in-frame clones and lacks some. The sample holds some 64,000 clones; approximately 81% are singletons and the top ten take 15% to 20%. Sequenced input: peripheral blood. These receptors originate from a man aged 55-75 years with COVID-19, enrolled during active disease. The CDR3 runs from the conserved cysteine through the conserved F or W. A D gene is named only where the DNA matches it firmly. Clone size is not always given. Where it is, it says once, few, many or a class for expanded clones.

>TRBJ2-7|14|TRBV5-4|NA|NA
CASSLSGAPYEQYF
TGTGCCAGCAGCTTGTCAGGGGCACCCTACGAGCAGTACTTC
>TRBJ1-2|12|TRBV5-1|NA|NA
CASKPGESGYTF
TGCGCCAGCAAGCCCGGGGAGAGTGGCTACACCTTC
>TRBJ1-3|16|TRBV2|NA|NA
CASSEAEVLGGNTIYF
TGTGCCAGCAGTGAAGCAGAAGTTCTCGGTGGAAACACCATATATTTT
>TRBJ1-6|15|TRBV9|NA|NA
CASSPRQASNSPLHF
TGTGCCAGCAGCCCACGACAGGCGAGTAATTCACCCCTCCACTTT
>TRBJ2-1|15|TRBV12-5|TRBD1|NA
CASGFWQGAYNEQFF
TGTGCTAGTGGTTTTTGGCAGGGGGCTTACAATGAGCAGTTCTTC
>TRBJ1-2|15|TRBV5-1|TRBD1|NA
CASSATGVPNYGYTF
TGCGCCAGCAGCGCGACAGGGGTACCTAACTATGGCTACACCTTC
>TRBJ1-5|15|TRBV28|NA|once
CASSQTVGPNQPQHF
TGTGCCAGCAGTCAGACAGTGGGCCCGAATCAGCCCCAGCATTTT
>TRBJ2-5|13|TRBV18|NA|few
CASSLVGGETQYF
TGTGCCAGCTCACTCGTGGGGGGAGAGACCCAGTACTTC
>TRBJ2-7|11|TRBV11-3|NA|NA
CASIRCGLQYF
TGTGCCAGCATTCGGTGCGGTCTGCAGTACTTC
>TRBJ2-1|15|TRBV19|TRBD1|NA
CASTRTGRSYNEQFF
TGTGCCAGTACCAGGACAGGACGCTCCTACAATGAGCAGTTCTTC
>TRBJ2-3|16|TRBV28|NA|NA
CASSKVGLATTDTQYF
TGTGCCAGCAGCAAAGTAGGGCTAGCGACCACAGATACGCAGTATTTT
>TRBJ2-1|16|TRBV15|TRBD2|NA
CATSTGTSGGNNEQFF
TGTGCCACCAGTACCGGGACTAGCGGGGGAAACAATGAGCAGTTCTTC
>TRBJ2-1|15|TRBV3-1/TRBV3-2|NA|NA
CASSQGGTAFNEQFF
TGTGCCAGCAGCCAAGGGGGGACTGCCTTTAATGAGCAGTTCTTC
>TRBJ1-5|13|TRBV29-1|TRBD1|NA
CSALTGGGQPQHF
TGCAGCGCCTTGACAGGGGGAGGCCAGCCCCAGCATTTT
>TRBJ1-2|17|TRBV19|NA|NA
CASSTSYKDPGNYGYTF
TGTGCCAGTAGTACCAGTTACAAGGATCCGGGGAACTATGGCTACACCTTC
>TRBJ1-4|17|TRBV30|TRBD1|once
CAWSLDRGLIANEKLFF
TGTGCCTGGAGTCTCGACAGGGGGCTGATCGCTAATGAAAAACTGTTTTTT
>TRBJ1-5|17|TRBV28|NA|NA
CASTTSPSRAGGQPQHF
TGTGCCAGCACCACCTCACCATCGCGGGCCGGGGGTCAGCCCCAGCATTTT
>TRBJ1-1|17|TRBV19|TRBD1|once
CASSSPGTGSVSTEAFF
TGTGCCAGTAGTTCACCCGGGACAGGGTCGGTATCGACTGAAGCTTTCTTT
>TRBJ1-4|19|TRBV4-1|NA|few
CASSQKIGTRVGNNEKLFF
TGCGCCAGCAGCCAAAAGATCGGGACACGGGTAGGGAATAATGAAAAACTGTTTTTT
>TRBJ2-3|18|TRBV5-1|TRBD1|NA
CASSFPDRGRLRADTQYF
TGCGCCAGCAGCTTCCCGGACAGGGGGCGACTTAGGGCAGATACGCAGTATTTT